The TCR beta chain under discussion was sequenced for a study of blood T cell repertoires in COVID-19. Study details: The samples span acute and convalescent COVID-19 from the United States, Italy and Spain. T cells, B-cell-depleted T cells, or PBMCs provided the cDNA or gDNA that served as material.

Authors' processing steps: Researchers report that nucleated cell counts were estimated from reference gene primer amplification. Measured with immunoSEQ multiplex PCR; TCRdb has only the in-frame clones, and not every one. The V and J calls and the clone size are those of that table, but D and trimming were determined from the DNA. The data show tens of thousands of clones, about four fifths seen once. Germline CDR1 and CDR2: LNHDA and SQIVND (reference sequence). The V gene lost 5 bases and the J gene lost 10 bases, with 18 bases spanning the gap. The CDR3 is 15 amino acids. Sequenced input: peripheral blood. The rearrangement joins TRBV19 to TRBJ1-6; the D gene is possibly TRBD1 (6 bases). This receptor was identified in a human donor in a cohort sampled during active COVID-19. Here the CDR3 reads CASSGRQAHASPLHF. The CDR3 DNA reads as TGTGCCAGTAGTGGAAGACAGGCTCACGCCTCACCCCTCCACTTT.